This entry lists 11 T cell receptor beta chains sequenced from one sample in a study of cytomegalovirus exposure and HLA in healthy donors. It was with 60 Vbeta and 13 Jbeta primers that the PCR ran. TCRdb's table, derived via immunoSEQ multiplex PCR, lists solely in-frame clones and lacks some. The sample gives approximately 130,000 clones, around two thirds of which show up once; approximately 2.9% is in the top ten. Source material: PBMCs. The receptors come from a human donor in good health.

This clone was found a few times. The chain has TRBV6-4 and TRBJ2-2, with 10 bases lining up with TRBD1. The CDR3 is made up of 13 amino acids. Germline V gene lookup returns CDR1 MRHNA and CDR2 SNTAGT. After removal of 9 bases from V and 5 bases from J, the junction contained 3 bases not matched to a gene. DNA for the CDR3: TGTGCCAGGCCGGACAGGGGGACCGGGGAGCTGTTTTTT. Translating gives CARPDRGTGELFF.

In its sample, this clone was seen a few times. The rearrangement links TRBV5-1 to TRBJ2-5; TRBD1 aligns across 7 bases. CDR3 length: 14 amino acids. Unmatched junction bases numbered 6, after V lost 0 bases and J lost 7 bases. Germline CDR1 and CDR2: SGHRS and YFSETQ. The CDR3 DNA sequence: TGCGCCAGCAGCTTGGTTGGGGCAGGGGGGACCCAGTACTTC. Its translation: CASSLVGAGGTQYF.

The CDR3 region has the DNA TGTGCCATCAGTGAGTCGCCAACAGGGAAGAATGAGCAGTTCTTC. It is translated as CAISESPTGKNEQFF. The chain carries TRBV10-3 and TRBJ2-1, with D tentatively TRBD1 (6 bases). V lost 0 bases and J lost 7, with 13 bases in between. Germline CDR1 reads ENHRY; CDR2 reads SYGVKD. CDR3 length equals 15 residues.

The genes are TRBV5-4 and TRBJ2-3; unclear D gene. V lost 0 bases and J lost 4, with 12 bases in between. CDR3 length: 15 amino acids. CDR1 is SGHNT, CDR2 YYREEE, per germline (reference sequence). CDR3 nucleotide sequence: TGTGCCAGCAGCTTGGATGGTGTAGAAGCAGATACGCAGTATTTT. It yields the protein CASSLDGVEADTQYF.

The rearrangement joins TRBV30 to TRBJ2-3, with a possible D match to TRBD2 (6 bases). The germline gives CDR1 GTSNPN, CDR2 SVGIG (reference sequence). V was clipped by 5 bases and J by 4 bases, with 16 bases between them. The length of the CDR3 is 14 residues. CDR3 DNA: TGTGCCTGGTCTAGGGCGGGGCCCTCAGATACGCAGTATTTT. It encodes CAWSRAGPSDTQYF.

In its sample, this clone was seen a few times. J is TRBJ2-4 and V is TRBV25-1, with D possibly being TRBD2 (6 bases). V shed 5 bases and J shed 0 bases, with 14 bases lying between them. CDR3 length equals 16 residues. The germline V gene has CDR1 MGHDK and CDR2 SYGVNS. CDR3 in DNA: TGTGCCAGCAGTCCGACCGGGACTTTAGCCAAAAACATTCAGTACTTC. As protein: CASSPTGTLAKNIQYF.

The rearrangement uses TRBV21-1 and TRBJ2-5; the table calls TRBD2, which could not be checked here. TRBV21-1 is marked as a pseudogene. The CDR3 sequence is 11 residues long. CDR3: CASSIQETQYF. The CDR3 DNA reads as TGTGCCAGCAGCATACAAGAGACCCAGTACTTC.

About this clone itself: One end of the junction is discordant with germline, which a read error may explain. The chain employs TRBV7-9 and TRBJ2-7; tentative D call: TRBD1 (7 bases). Per the germline V gene, CDR1 is SEHNR and CDR2 is FQNEAQ (reference sequence). The CDR3 consists of 16 residues. The DNA of the CDR3 is TGTTCCAGCAGCTTATGGGGGGCAGGGGGAACCTACGAGCAGTACTTC. Translating gives CSSSLWGAGGTYEQYF.

V usage is TRBV4-1 and J usage is TRBJ2-7, with D tentatively TRBD1 (6 bases). There are 15 residues in the CDR3. V lost 0 bases and J 0 bases, leaving 9 bases between the germline ends. Germline CDR1 MGHRA, CDR2 YSYEKL. The CDR3 DNA is TGCGCCAGCAGCCAAGAACAGGGTACCTCCTACGAGCAGTACTTC. Translated, it gives CASSQEQGTSYEQYF.

The chain is built from TRBV7-9 and TRBJ1-5; D ambiguous. Trimming took off 3 bases at V and 0 bases at J, with 12 bases between the two ends. Germline CDR1 reads SEHNR; CDR2 reads FQNEAQ (reference sequence). The length of the CDR3 is 16 residues. CDR3 coding DNA: TGTGCCAGCAGCTTTCAACGCAGGATTAGCAATCAGCCCCAGCATTTT. It translates to CASSFQRRISNQPQHF.

The chain couples TRBV7-2 to TRBJ2-2; 7 positions agree with TRBD1. With 1 base clipped from V and 6 bases from J, the junction kept 2 bases outside the gene matches. The V gene's germline CDR1 is SGHTA and CDR2 FQGNSA. The CDR3 is made up of 14 amino acids. As DNA, the CDR3 is TGTGCCAGCAGCTTAGTCACAGGGGCCGGGGAGCTGTTTTTT. This translates into CASSLVTGAGELFF.